These 32 T cell receptor beta chains share one sample of origin, sequenced in a study of blood T cell repertoires in COVID-19. Clones were sequenced by immunoSEQ multiplex PCR, and TCRdb holds only the in-frame ones, with some missing. The sample lists about 200,000 clones, more than 70% occurring once. Sequenced input: PBMCs or T cells enriched from blood (not recorded which). These receptor sequences come from a woman aged 18-30 years who had recovered from COVID-19.

The rearrangement uses TRBV24-1 and TRBJ1-2, with 8 bases fitting TRBD1. The CDR3 is 15 amino acids. Germline values: CDR1 KGHDR, CDR2 SFDVKD. With 5 bases clipped from V and 2 bases from J, the junction kept 6 bases outside the gene matches. The CDR3 here is CATSASDRGNYGYTF. CDR3 nucleotides: TGTGCCACCAGTGCGTCAGACAGGGGAAACTATGGCTACACCTTC.

This clone showed up just a few times. This sequence joins TRBV24-1 and TRBJ1-5, with D perhaps TRBD1 (5 bases). V lost 2 bases to trimming and J lost 11 bases, with 15 bases between them. Germline loops: CDR1 KGHDR, CDR2 SFDVKD. CDR3 length equals 14 residues. CDR3 sequence (DNA): TGTGCCACCAGTGATTCCGATTTGAGACAGACCCAGCATTTT. Translating it yields CATSDSDLRQTQHF.

The chain joins TRBV5-1 to TRBJ1-6; 9 bases match TRBD1. V lost 0 bases to trimming and J lost 13 bases; unmatched junction nucleotides: 5. The CDR3 loop spans 14 amino acids. Germline assignment: CDR1 SGHRS and CDR2 YFSETQ. In DNA, the CDR3 is TGCGCCAGCAGCTTGGCGGGACAGGGTAATCCCCTCCACTTT. It is translated as CASSLAGQGNPLHF.

This clone was observed a few times. This sequence joins TRBV7-2 and TRBJ2-5; 14 bases line up with TRBD2. Germline lookup yields CDR1 SGHTA and CDR2 FQGNSA. This CDR3 spans 19 amino acids. V lost 5 bases to trimming and J lost 2 bases; unmatched junction nucleotides: 13. CDR3 region: CASSPRLGTSGGRQETQYF. Here the CDR3 DNA reads TGTGCCAGCAGCCCCCGTCTTGGGACTAGCGGGGGAAGGCAAGAGACCCAGTACTTC.

Many counts were recorded for this clone. The chain combines TRBV6-2 or TRBV6-3 with TRBJ1-2; TRBD1 matches at 7 bases. V gave up 5 bases and J gave up 3 bases; unmatched junction bases: 3. From germline, CDR1 is MNHEY and CDR2 SVGEGT. The CDR3 runs to 13 residues. CDR3 in DNA: TGTGCCAGCAGTGCCGGGACAGACTATGGCTACACCTTC. Residues: CASSAGTDYGYTF.

This clone was picked up one time. This chain joins TRBV2 and TRBJ1-2; 9 bases match TRBD1. The length of the CDR3 is 14 residues. Germline V lookup: CDR1 SNHLY, CDR2 FYNNEI. V lost 6 bases and J lost 5; bases outside the gene matches: 7. CDR3 sequence reads: CASSLDRGAYGYTF. CDR3 in DNA: TGTGCCAGCAGCCTGGACAGGGGCGCTTATGGCTACACCTTC.

The rearrangement joins TRBV2 to TRBJ1-3; TRBD1 agrees at 9 bases. Germline V lookup: CDR1 SNHLY, CDR2 FYNNEI. This CDR3 region has 15 residues. The junction had 7 bases not matched to a gene; V was cut back by 6 bases and J by 4 bases. Here the CDR3 DNA reads TGTGCCAGCAGGAGACAGGGGGTAATCGGAAACACCATATATTTT. Translation: CASRRQGVIGNTIYF. The complete variable domain, with remaining parts taken from reference TRBV2 and TRBJ1-3, reads EPEVTQTPSHQVTQMGQEVILRCVPISNHLYFYWYRQILGQKVEFLVSFYNNEISEKSEIFDDQFSVERPDGSNFTLKIRSTKLEDSAMYFCASRRQGVIGNTIYFGEGSWLTVV.

This clone was picked up one time. This chain links TRBV27 with TRBJ2-5, with a tentative D call TRBD2 (7 bases). The CDR3 contains 16 residues. V dropped 6 bases and J dropped 0 bases, with 17 bases sitting between them. CDR1 and CDR2 from the germline V gene are MNHEY and SMNVEV (reference sequence). CDR3 in amino acids: CASSPGGISDQETQYF. The DNA of the CDR3 is TGTGCCAGCAGCCCGGGGGGCATATCCGACCAAGAGACCCAGTACTTC.

The J gene is TRBJ1-5, the V gene TRBV2, with 7 bases matching TRBD1. Germline lookup yields CDR1 SNHLY and CDR2 FYNNEI. Germline trimming cut 5 bases from V and 7 bases from J; bases unmatched to any gene: 5. The length of the CDR3 is 13 residues. This CDR3 reads CASSLTGTQPQHF. The CDR3 bases are TGTGCCAGCAGTTTGACAGGGACCCAGCCCCAGCATTTT. The full variable domain, with the rest looked up from reference TRBV2 and TRBJ1-5, is EPEVTQTPSHQVTQMGQEVILRCVPISNHLYFYWYRQILGQKVEFLVSFYNNEISEKSEIFDDQFSVERPDGSNFTLKIRSTKLEDSAMYFCASSLTGTQPQHFGDGTRLSIL.

The chain employs TRBV10-3 and TRBJ1-1, with D maybe TRBD1 (6 bases). The length of the CDR3 is 14 residues. Germline V gives CDR1 ENHRY, CDR2 SYGVKD. The V end was cut by 10 bases, the J end by 6 bases, with 21 bases between. CDR3 DNA: TGTGCCACCGACCGTGGGGGGGCGCGGTCTGAAGCTTTCTTT. Its protein is CATDRGGARSEAFF.

V gene TRBV10-3 combines with J gene TRBJ2-1, with D possibly TRBD1 on 5 matching bases. The V end was cut by 3 bases, the J end by 3 bases, with 12 bases between. The CDR3 contains 15 residues. The V gene's germline CDR1 is ENHRY and CDR2 SYGVKD. CDR3 residues: CAISEAGYVYNEQFF. CDR3 in DNA: TGTGCCATCAGTGAAGCAGGGTACGTCTACAATGAGCAGTTCTTC.

The rearrangement joins TRBV28 to TRBJ2-7, with TRBD2 identical over 7 bases. The CDR3 consists of 15 residues. Trimming removed 5 bases from V and 7 bases from J; junction bases left unmatched: 14. Germline CDR1 is MDHEN and CDR2 is SYDVKM. CDR3 protein: CASSPIPGTNREQYF. The CDR3 DNA reads TGTGCCAGCAGTCCCATCCCCGGGACTAACAGGGAGCAGTACTTC.

This clone was observed a few times. This sequence joins TRBV6-4 and TRBJ2-2; D may be TRBD1 (6 bases). V gave up 5 bases and J gave up 3 bases, with 13 bases separating them. The V gene's germline CDR1 is MRHNA and CDR2 SNTAGT. The CDR3 sequence is 15 residues long. The CDR3 DNA reads TGTGCCAGCAGTCCCCAGGGGTGGGACACCGGGGAGCTGTTTTTT. Protein product: CASSPQGWDTGELFF.

The count of this clone is one. This chain joins TRBV12-5 and TRBJ2-2; 8 bases match TRBD2. With V trimmed by 7 bases and J by 9 bases, 10 bases remained unmatched. The germline V gene has CDR1 LGHNT and CDR2 FRNRAP. This CDR3 has 14 amino acids. The CDR3 reads CASDSGGANRELFF. The CDR3 DNA follows: TGTGCTAGTGACAGCGGGGGAGCCAACCGGGAGCTGTTTTTT.

V usage is TRBV18 and J usage is TRBJ1-2; 7 bases are shared with TRBD1. The CDR3 contains 17 residues. The germline V gene encodes CDR1 KGHSH and CDR2 LQKENI. V shed 3 bases and J 2 bases; nucleotides not matched to a gene: 12. The CDR3 DNA reads TGTGCCAGCTCACCGGATAATGGATTACAGGGGAACTATGGCTACACCTTC. Translating it yields CASSPDNGLQGNYGYTF.

The chain is built from TRBV7-9 and TRBJ2-3; TRBD1 might be the D (5 bases). The germline V and J ends were trimmed by 5 bases and 5 bases, with 8 bases remaining between them. Germline loops: CDR1 SEHNR, CDR2 FQNEAQ (reference sequence). The CDR3 contains 12 residues. The CDR3: CASSTGEDTQYF. For the CDR3, the DNA is TGTGCCAGCAGCACAGGTGAAGATACGCAGTATTTT.

The rearrangement joins TRBV11-2 to TRBJ1-3; D possibly corresponds to TRBD1 (5 bases). V was clipped by 7 bases and J by 0 bases, with 16 bases between them. Germline CDR1 is SGHAT and CDR2 is FQNNGV. The CDR3 length is 16 residues. In DNA form, the CDR3 reads TGTGCCAGCACGACCGACAGCTACGTCTCTGGAAACACCATATATTTT. This sequence encodes CASTTDSYVSGNTIYF.

This clone was observed a single time. The chain has TRBV30 and TRBJ1-4; a possible D gene is TRBD1 (6 bases). V was cut by 4 bases and J by 6 bases, with 12 bases left in between. This CDR3 has 13 residues. Germline V gene sequence: CDR1 GTSNPN, CDR2 SVGIG (reference sequence). The CDR3 nucleotides read TGTGCCTGGACCCGGGGGGCGGATGAAAAACTGTTTTTT. Protein sequence: CAWTRGADEKLFF.

The chain is built from TRBV7-9 and TRBJ1-1; no definite D call. In germline, CDR1 is SEHNR, CDR2 FQNEAQ (reference sequence). The V end lost 2 bases, the J end lost 3 bases, and 7 bases lay between the germline ends. This CDR3 has 13 amino acids. Written as DNA, the CDR3 is TGTGCCAGCAGCTTAACACAATACACTGAAGCTTTCTTT. It translates to CASSLTQYTEAFF.

The V and J genes are TRBV6-6 and TRBJ1-1; no firm D call. The CDR3 consists of 13 residues. Germline V CDR1 and CDR2: MNHNY, SVGAGI (reference sequence). V lost 0 bases and J 6 bases, leaving 8 bases between the germline ends. The CDR3 loop is CASSYSQFAEAFF. CDR3 in DNA: TGTGCCAGCAGTTACTCACAATTCGCTGAAGCTTTCTTT.

V and J are TRBV6-1 and TRBJ1-5; D not resolved. CDR1 and CDR2 from the germline V gene are MNHNS and SASEGT. The CDR3 contains 17 residues. V lost 1 base to trimming and J lost 3 bases, with 16 bases between them. This CDR3 reads CASSEGRPWGANQPQHF. The CDR3 coding sequence is TGTGCCAGCAGTGAAGGACGACCTTGGGGAGCCAATCAGCCCCAGCATTTT.

This clone came up once. The CDR3 sequence: CASSQSDRANSPLHF. CDR3 coding DNA: TGTGCCAGCAGCCAGTCGGACAGGGCCAATTCACCCCTCCACTTT. The chain employs TRBV14 and TRBJ1-6; 8 bases line up with TRBD1. This CDR3 comprises 15 residues. The V and J ends lost 3 bases and 7 bases, in that order; junction bases with no gene match: 5. CDR1 and CDR2 (germline): SGHDN, FVKESK.

The CDR3 loop reads CASSLESSGYTEAFF. CDR3 in DNA: TGTGCCAGCAGCCTGGAATCGAGCGGGTACACTGAAGCTTTCTTT. The chain carries TRBV5-4 and TRBJ1-1; D not certain. V dropped 4 bases and J dropped 3 bases, with 16 bases sitting between them. The CDR3 loop spans 15 amino acids. Germline values: CDR1 SGHNT, CDR2 YYREEE (reference sequence).

The CDR3 spells CASSFSPSYEQYF. The CDR3, as DNA: TGTGCCAGCAGCTTTAGTCCCTCCTACGAGCAGTACTTC. The chain carries TRBV7-8 and TRBJ2-7; D gene uncertain. Deletions cut 3 bases from V and 0 bases from J, with 6 bases between. The germline V gene encodes CDR1 SGHVS and CDR2 FQNEAQ. CDR3 size: 13 residues.

This chain uses TRBV12-3 or TRBV12-4 with TRBJ2-7, with D tentatively TRBD2 (6 bases). Trimming pared 2 bases from V and 6 bases from J, leaving 8 bases between. The CDR3 spans 12 residues. CDR3 sequence (DNA): TGTGCCAGCAGTTTATGGAGGGGCGAGCAGTACTTC. Translating gives CASSLWRGEQYF.

V gene TRBV28 combines with J gene TRBJ1-2; D uncertain. The CDR3 length is 15 residues. CDR1 MDHEN and CDR2 SYDVKM come from the germline V gene. V lost 3 bases to trimming and J lost 7 bases, with 18 bases between them. CDR3 amino acids: CASSFIDRVMRGYTF. Written as DNA, the CDR3 is TGTGCCAGCAGTTTTATCGACCGGGTGATGCGTGGCTACACCTTC.

The gene calls are TRBV18 and TRBJ1-1; D uncertain. V lost 0 bases, J lost 0 bases, and 5 bases lay in between. This CDR3 comprises 14 residues. CDR1 KGHSH and CDR2 LQKENI come from the germline V gene. The CDR3 is CASSPPSLNTEAFF. The CDR3 coding sequence is TGTGCCAGCTCACCACCTTCTTTGAACACTGAAGCTTTCTTT.

The chain has TRBV18 and TRBJ1-6; TRBD1 matches 9 bases. This CDR3 is built from 16 residues. Germline CDR1 reads KGHSH; CDR2 reads LQKENI. The junction had 7 bases not matched to a gene; V was cut back by 0 bases and J by 10 bases. CDR3 amino acids: CASSPPGQGKRSPLHF. The CDR3 region has the DNA TGTGCCAGCTCACCACCGGGACAGGGAAAGAGATCACCCCTCCACTTT.

The gene calls are TRBV13 and TRBJ2-3, with D perhaps matching TRBD2 (6 bases). Germline loops: CDR1 PRHDT, CDR2 FYEKMQ (reference sequence). This CDR3 is 18 amino acids long. V lost 5 bases and J 2 bases, leaving 23 bases between the germline ends. This CDR3 is CASSPDLGRGTYTDTQYF. Written as DNA, the CDR3 is TGTGCCAGCAGCCCGGACCTGGGGCGGGGAACCTACACAGATACGCAGTATTTT.

This chain joins TRBV29-1 and TRBJ2-3; D possibly corresponds to TRBD1 (5 bases). The CDR3 is 14 residues long. The germline V gene has CDR1 SQVTM and CDR2 ANQGSEA. V gave up 2 bases and J gave up 0 bases, with 9 bases separating them. The CDR3 here is CSVEPRESTDTQYF. CDR3 sequence (DNA): TGCAGCGTTGAACCCAGGGAAAGCACAGATACGCAGTATTTT.

The chain has TRBV29-1 and TRBJ1-1, with D tentatively TRBD1 (5 bases). V was shortened by 5 bases and J by 3 bases, with 13 bases between the two germline ends. Germline V CDR1 and CDR2: SQVTM, ANQGSEA. This CDR3 is built from 13 residues. CDR3 sequence reads: CSVKGRLHTEAFF. The CDR3 coding sequence is TGCAGCGTTAAGGGGCGATTGCACACTGAAGCTTTCTTT.

This clone came up once. The chain carries TRBV30 and TRBJ2-5; possible D gene TRBD2, 6 bases. V shed 1 base and J shed 4 bases, with 10 bases lying between them. CDR1 is GTSNPN and CDR2 is SVGIG in the germline V gene (reference sequence). This CDR3 spans 13 amino acids. CDR3 sequence: CAWSGLVRETQYF. For the CDR3, the DNA is TGTGCCTGGAGTGGACTAGTAAGAGAGACCCAGTACTTC.